This T cell receptor beta chain was found in a study of blood T cell repertoires in COVID-19. Study background: Sites in the United States, Italy and Spain provided acute and convalescent COVID-19 samples. Sources were T cells, B-cell-depleted T cells, or PBMCs; the material itself was cDNA or gDNA.

V lost 4 bases, J lost 0 bases, and 13 bases lay in between. The CDR3 is made up of 17 amino acids. Germline V gene sequence: CDR1 SNHLY, CDR2 FYNNEI. Participants were aged about 18 to 90 years, lived in some 23 US areas, and enrolled virtually. In the authors' workflow: Reference gene primer amplification yielded estimated nucleated cell counts. Some clones are missing from TCRdb's copy, which holds only in-frame ones; the method was immunoSEQ multiplex PCR. D and trimming come from the DNA, and the V and J calls and clone size come from that table. The sample carries almost 400,000 clones, around 87% recorded once.

The receptor's source is a woman aged 25 to 39 with acute COVID-19. Material for sequencing was PBMCs or T cells enriched from blood (not recorded which). The chain links TRBV2 to TRBJ1-6, with no clear D. The CDR3 DNA reads TGTGCCAGCAGTGGGAATGAGGGCCGCTCCTATAATTCACCCCTCCACTTT. It codes for CASSGNEGRSYNSPLHF.